This is a list of T cell receptor beta chains from one sample in a study of control samples from healthy donors and cancer patients. The data were produced by immunoSEQ multiplex PCR, yet TCRdb's version contains in-frame clones alone and is incomplete. The table has around 84,000 clones, about 79% seen once. Sequences were obtained from PBMCs. These TCRs come from a man aged 60 to 75 with head and neck cancer. Each CDR3 is given with its conserved first and last residue. Size values are once, few and many counts, or a class for expanded clones, and some rows have none.

j_call clone_size v_call cdr3_aa
TRBJ2-1 - TRBV9 CASSSNLLAGRYNEQFF
TRBJ1-4 - TRBV11-2 CASSTRGLAGEKLFF
TRBJ2-3 - TRBV6-1 CASSEGAGGGPTDTQYF
TRBJ2-1 - TRBV18 CASSPMDGSPYNEQFF
TRBJ2-7 - TRBV5-1 CASSPGLAETYEQYF
TRBJ2-7 once TRBV4-2 CASSQDPLVSPYEQYF
TRBJ2-3 - TRBV6-5 CASSYSANGGTDTQYF
TRBJ1-2 - TRBV6-5 CASRLGGSNYGYTF
TRBJ2-3 - TRBV10-3 CAIREGGPGDTQYF
TRBJ2-1 - TRBV7-9 CASIRDRVGNEQFF
TRBJ2-7 - TRBV30 CAWSQTAFYEQYF
TRBJ1-4 - TRBV27 CASSLDEKLFF
TRBJ2-2 - TRBV18 CASSRDRGTGELFF
TRBJ2-3 - TRBV18 CASSLYGQGGSSTDTQYF
TRBJ2-1 - TRBV2 CASSAYGQGRNEQFF
TRBJ2-2 few TRBV3-1/TRBV3-2 CASTTHGIAGELFF
TRBJ1-2 - TRBV6-5 CASSSGAKGYTF
TRBJ2-1 - TRBV27 CASSRVAGEQFF